Shown below are 23 T cell receptor beta chains from a single sample sequenced in a study of neurological immune-mediated disorders. One entry per CDR3 protein, called by TCRdb with MiXCR from the 5' RACE reads. The sample consists of 60,000 or so distinct CDR3 sequences, 9.5% to 12% of them appearing once. Sequencing was performed on PBMCs. These receptors came from a man in his sixties in good health.

This clonotype was recorded many times. The rearrangement links TRBV20-1 to TRBJ1-2; D possibly corresponds to TRBD1 (6 bases). Germline lookup yields CDR1 DFQATT and CDR2 SNEGSKA (reference sequence). The ends were cut back, 6 bases at V and 7 bases at J, with 15 bases in the middle. This CDR3 has 12 residues. The CDR3: CSAERGSVGYTF. CDR3 coding DNA: TGCAGTGCCGAGAGGGGGTCCGTTGGCTACACCTTC.

This clonotype occurred once. The junction departs from germline at one end; a sequencing error may be responsible. This chain links TRBV20-1 with TRBJ2-3, with 9 positions matching TRBD2. CDR3 size: 15 residues. Germline loops: CDR1 DFQATT, CDR2 SNEGSKA (reference sequence). This CDR3 reads CSAKTRAGGRDMQYF. In DNA, the CDR3 is TGCAGTGCTAAGACACGAGCGGGGGGCCGGGATATGCAGTATTTT.

This clonotype was counted many times. The CDR3 is CASSGGGSYNEQFF. The CDR3 DNA is TGTGCCAGCAGCGGAGGGGGTTCTTACAATGAGCAGTTCTTC. The genes are TRBV12-3 or TRBV12-4 and TRBJ2-1; the D gene could be TRBD1 or TRBD2 (6 bases each). With 6 bases removed from V and 4 bases from J, the gap between germline ends came to 13 bases. CDR3 length: 14 residues.

The V call is TRBV27, the J call TRBJ1-4; the D is unclear. Trimming shortened V by 3 bases and J by 6 bases, and 20 bases separated the two germline ends. This CDR3 comprises 17 residues. Germline V lookup: CDR1 MNHEY, CDR2 SMNVEV (reference sequence). The CDR3, as DNA: TGTGCCAGCAGTTTTATTTGGCCTTGGACTGATGATGAAAAACTGTTTTTT. It specifies CASSFIWPWTDDEKLFF.

Details on this clonotype: A clone one base away is much larger, so this may be a read error. The chain uses TRBV5-1 and TRBJ2-3, with D hard to call. This CDR3 region has 14 residues. Germline V lookup: CDR1 SGHRS, CDR2 YFSETQ. The CDR3: CTSSSLGDTDTQYF. The CDR3, as DNA: TGCACCAGCAGCTCTCTTGGCGACACAGATACGCAGTATTTT.

This clonotype has a count of ten or more. V is TRBV10-3 and J is TRBJ2-3, with D unclear. Between the trimmed V and J ends, which lost 6 bases and 4 bases, there was a span of 11 bases. Germline loops: CDR1 ENHRY, CDR2 SYGVKD. CDR3 length: 13 residues. CDR3 in amino acids: CAISRGGADTQYF. The CDR3 DNA reads TGTGCCATCAGCCGAGGTGGGGCAGATACGCAGTATTTT.

This clonotype was counted many times. V gene TRBV20-1 combines with J gene TRBJ2-7; 8 positions agree with TRBD2. The CDR3 is made up of 14 amino acids. V was pared by 5 bases and J by 5 bases, with 11 bases of the junction left unmatched. The V gene's germline CDR1 is DFQATT and CDR2 SNEGSKA (reference sequence). The CDR3 nucleotides are TGCAGTGCTGCGACTCATAGCGGGGTCAACGAGCAGTACTTC. Amino acids: CSAATHSGVNEQYF.

This clonotype was observed at least ten times. This chain uses TRBV3-1 with TRBJ2-3; no reliable D call. The germline V and J ends were trimmed by 1 base and 7 bases, with 6 bases remaining between them. CDR1 is LGHDT and CDR2 is YNNKEL in the germline V gene (reference sequence). This CDR3 has 12 residues. The CDR3, as DNA: TGTGCCAGCAGCCAAGTGAAAAATACGCAGTATTTT. Its translation: CASSQVKNTQYF.

This clonotype was seen repeatedly, ten times or more. The genes are TRBV20-1 and TRBJ1-4, with no clear D. CDR1 DFQATT and CDR2 SNEGSKA come from the germline V gene (reference sequence). The CDR3 length is 15 residues. V gave up 6 bases and J gave up 0 bases, with 14 bases separating them. Written as DNA, the CDR3 is TGCAGTGCCCCCGAATTAGGAACAACTAATGAAAAACTGTTTTTT. Its protein product is CSAPELGTTNEKLFF.

This clonotype was seen many times. The chain combines TRBV5-6 with TRBJ2-7; TRBD2 is a possible D gene (7 bases). The CDR3 loop spans 14 amino acids. The V gene's germline CDR1 is SGHDT and CDR2 YYEEEE. Trimming took 4 bases from V and 4 from J, leaving 15 bases between them. The CDR3, as DNA: TGTGCCAGCAGCCCGGCGGGGGCTCCATACGAGCAGTACTTC. Translating it yields CASSPAGAPYEQYF.

This clonotype was recorded many times. The chain uses TRBV4-2 and TRBJ2-1, with D hard to call. CDR1 and CDR2 from the germline V gene are LGHNA and YNFKEQ. The CDR3 runs 15 residues. V was pared by 1 base and J by 0 bases, with 7 bases between. CDR3 amino acids: CASSQVRDSYNEQFF. CDR3 coding DNA: TGTGCCAGCAGCCAAGTAAGGGACTCCTACAATGAGCAGTTCTTC.

In its sample, this clonotype was seen many times. The rearrangement links TRBV5-1 to TRBJ2-2; D assignment may be TRBD1 or TRBD2 (7 bases each). V was clipped by 4 bases and J by 5 bases, with 18 bases between them. Per the germline V gene, CDR1 is SGHRS and CDR2 is YFSETQ. This CDR3 comprises 16 residues. CDR3 nucleotide sequence: TGCGCCAGCAGCCGCACCCAGGGGGGGCGGACCGGGGAGCTGTTTTTT. This gives the protein CASSRTQGGRTGELFF.

Concerning this clonotype: A much larger clone is a single base away; this may be a read error. The chain has TRBV12-3 or TRBV12-4 and TRBJ2-5, with 9 bases matching TRBD2. V shed 3 bases, J shed 2 bases, and the junction held 13 bases outside the gene matches. The length of the CDR3 is 18 residues. CDR3 loop: CASSLTAGGCGRQETQYF. The CDR3 coding sequence is TGTGCCAGCAGTTTGACTGCGGGGGGGTGCGGTCGGCAAGAGACCCAGTACTTC.

This clonotype has ten or more counts. V and J are TRBV24-1 and TRBJ1-2; no clear D gene. V was pared by 5 bases and J by 6 bases, with 12 bases between. This CDR3 is 13 amino acids long. Per germline, CDR1 KGHDR and CDR2 SFDVKD. The CDR3 DNA follows: TGTGCCACCAGTGCCTCGCCCGGGGATGGCTACACCTTC. It specifies CATSASPGDGYTF.

This clonotype was seen at least ten times. The CDR3 spells CASSSSSWTQYF. The CDR3 DNA follows: TGTGCCAGCAGTTCCTCCTCGTGGACCCAGTACTTC. This sequence joins TRBV28 and TRBJ2-5; D not certain. This CDR3 comprises 12 residues. V was clipped by 4 bases and J by 7 bases, with 10 bases between them. Germline CDR1 MDHEN, CDR2 SYDVKM.

Concerning this clonotype itself: One junction end disagrees with the germline gene, perhaps due to a read error. The rearrangement links TRBV7-3 to TRBJ1-2, with 7 bases aligning to TRBD1. The germline CDR1 and CDR2 sequences are SGHTA and FQGTGA. This CDR3 comprises 13 residues. In nucleotides, the CDR3 is TGTGCCAGTAGCTACACCGGGACAGACGGCTACACCTTC. Translated: CASSYTGTDGYTF. The full variable domain, in which reference TRBV7-3 and TRBJ1-2 provide the parts outside the CDR3, is GAGVSQTPSNKVTEKGKYVELRCDPISGHTALYWYRQSLGQGPEFLIYFQGTGAADDSGLPNDRFFAVRPEGSVSTLKIQRTERGDSAVYLCASSYTGTDGYTFGSGTRLTVV.

About this clonotype itself: A much larger clone sits a single nucleotide away, making a read error possible. The V call is TRBV7-3, the J call TRBJ1-2; TRBD1 is a possible D gene (5 bases). Germline V lookup: CDR1 SGHTA, CDR2 FQGTGA. Trimming left V 8 bases short and J 0 bases short, with 22 bases between. This CDR3 spans 17 amino acids. The CDR3 sequence is CASDPDRNPLANYGYTF. The CDR3 DNA follows: TGTGCCAGCGACCCCGACAGAAACCCGTTAGCTAACTATGGCTACACCTTC.

This clonotype has a count of ten or more. V usage is TRBV5-1 and J usage is TRBJ1-2; D gene uncertain. The CDR3 runs 15 residues. Deletions cut 4 bases from V and 2 bases from J, with 15 bases between. Germline V gene data show CDR1 as SGHRS and CDR2 as YFSETQ. The CDR3 is CASSPDIRLNYGYTF. The CDR3 DNA is TGCGCCAGCAGCCCCGACATTCGTCTGAACTATGGCTACACCTTC.

In this sample, this clonotype turned up many times. V usage is TRBV11-2 and J usage is TRBJ1-2; D is perhaps TRBD1 (6 bases). CDR3 size: 15 residues. Looked up from germline, CDR1 is SGHAT and CDR2 is FQNNGV. Trimming pared 4 bases from V and 6 bases from J, leaving 18 bases between. The CDR3 region is CASSSTQGLSDGYTF. CDR3 DNA: TGTGCCAGCAGCTCCACACAGGGTCTGAGTGATGGCTACACCTTC.

This clonotype was observed at least ten times. V is TRBV5-1 and J is TRBJ2-7, with TRBD2 matching 8 bases. Germline CDR1 and CDR2: SGHRS and YFSETQ. CDR3 length: 15 residues. Trimming took 4 bases from V and 4 from J; bases not matched to a gene: 10. CDR3 protein: CASSTSGRGIYEQYF. In DNA, the CDR3 is TGCGCCAGCAGCACGTCCGGGAGGGGGATATACGAGCAGTACTTC.

This clonotype was seen at least ten times. V is TRBV7-9 and J is TRBJ1-2; D is unresolved. Trimming pared 5 bases from V and 8 bases from J, leaving 18 bases between. This CDR3 region has 14 residues. CDR1 and CDR2 from the germline V gene are SEHNR and FQNEAQ (reference sequence). The CDR3 protein is CASSPDRWVEGYTF. The CDR3 region has the DNA TGTGCCAGCAGCCCCGATAGGTGGGTAGAAGGCTACACCTTC.

This clonotype appeared many times. This chain joins TRBV7-2 and TRBJ1-1, with 10 bases fitting TRBD1. Germline CDR1 is SGHTA and CDR2 is FQGNSA. Trimming cost V 3 bases and J 8 bases; bases outside gene matches: 6. CDR3 length equals 14 residues. CDR3 amino acids: CASSFPTGGSEAFF. The CDR3 nucleotides are TGTGCCAGCAGCTTTCCGACAGGGGGCTCCGAAGCTTTCTTT.

Concerning this clonotype itself: This could be a read error, since a much larger clone is one nucleotide away. In DNA, the CDR3 is TGTGCCAGCAGCCTCACGGTCCCTACCAATCAGCCCCAGCATTTT. This encodes CASSLTVPTNQPQHF. V usage is TRBV5-6 and J usage is TRBJ1-5, with no clear D. CDR3 length: 15 amino acids. V was clipped by 4 bases and J by 3 bases, with 14 bases between them. The germline V gene has CDR1 SGHDT and CDR2 YYEEEE.